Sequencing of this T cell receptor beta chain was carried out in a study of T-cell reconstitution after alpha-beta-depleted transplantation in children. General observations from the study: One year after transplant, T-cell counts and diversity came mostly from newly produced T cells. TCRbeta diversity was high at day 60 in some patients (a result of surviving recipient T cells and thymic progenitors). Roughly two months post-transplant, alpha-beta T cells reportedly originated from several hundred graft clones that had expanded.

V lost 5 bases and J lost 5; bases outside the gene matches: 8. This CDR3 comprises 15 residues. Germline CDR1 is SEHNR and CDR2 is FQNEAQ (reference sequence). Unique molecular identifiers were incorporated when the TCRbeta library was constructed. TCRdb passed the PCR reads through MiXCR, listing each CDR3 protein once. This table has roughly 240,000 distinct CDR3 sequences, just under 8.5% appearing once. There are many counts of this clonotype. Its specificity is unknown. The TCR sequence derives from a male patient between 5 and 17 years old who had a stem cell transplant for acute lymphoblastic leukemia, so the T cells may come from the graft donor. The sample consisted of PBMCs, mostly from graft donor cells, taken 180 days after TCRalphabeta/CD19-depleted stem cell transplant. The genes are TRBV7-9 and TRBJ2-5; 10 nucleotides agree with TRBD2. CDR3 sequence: CASSPALAGVETQYF. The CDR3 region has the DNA TGTGCCAGCAGCCCTGCTCTAGCGGGAGTGGAGACCCAGTACTTC.